A single sample is the source of the 18 T cell receptor beta chains below, sequenced in a study of blood T cell repertoires in COVID-19. Some clones are missing from TCRdb's copy, which holds only in-frame ones; the method was immunoSEQ multiplex PCR. The profile shows 100,000 or so clones, 85% of them singletons. Material for sequencing was peripheral blood. All receptors derive from a woman in her 70s with active or convalescent COVID-19.

This chain links TRBV5-1 with TRBJ2-5; TRBD2 aligns across 8 bases. Germline CDR1 is SGHRS and CDR2 is YFSETQ. V was pared by 3 bases and J by 4 bases, with 11 bases of the junction left unmatched. The CDR3 runs to 16 residues. The CDR3 spells CASSWTGTSDGETQYF. The CDR3 DNA reads as TGCGCCAGCAGCTGGACCGGGACTAGTGACGGAGAGACCCAGTACTTC.

The DNA for the CDR3 is TGTGCCAGCTCACCAAATCAAAACTGGGAGGCCGGGGAGCTGTTTTTT. It specifies CASSPNQNWEAGELFF. V usage is TRBV18 and J usage is TRBJ2-2; D may be TRBD2 (6 bases). Germline-derived CDR1 and CDR2 are KGHSH and LQKENI. The length of the CDR3 is 16 residues. V dropped 2 bases and J dropped 6 bases, with 16 bases sitting between them.

The chain joins TRBV5-1 to TRBJ2-4; D gene uncertain. The CDR3 runs 13 residues. In germline, CDR1 is SGHRS, CDR2 YFSETQ. V lost 7 bases, J lost 7 bases, and 15 bases lay in between. CDR3 sequence reads: CASSEDGSNIQYF. For the CDR3, the DNA is TGCGCCAGCTCTGAAGACGGGTCTAACATTCAGTACTTC.

The V call is TRBV24-1, the J call TRBJ2-1; 9 bases agree with TRBD1. This CDR3 spans 17 amino acids. CDR1 KGHDR and CDR2 SFDVKD come from the germline V gene. Trimming cost V 2 bases and J 2 bases; bases outside gene matches: 6. Here the CDR3 DNA reads TGTGCCACCAGTGATTCTACCGGGACAGGGACCTACAATGAGCAGTTCTTC. Protein sequence: CATSDSTGTGTYNEQFF.

J is TRBJ2-7 and V is TRBV18; 7 bases match TRBD1. V lost 2 bases, J lost 6 bases, and 10 bases stayed unmatched. CDR1 is KGHSH, CDR2 LQKENI, per germline. The CDR3 is 15 amino acids. CDR3 protein: CASSPIQGLWVEQYF. In DNA, the CDR3 is TGTGCCAGCTCACCAATACAGGGGTTGTGGGTCGAGCAGTACTTC.

The chain links TRBV6-5 to TRBJ1-2; 7 bases fit TRBD1. Germline assignment: CDR1 MNHEY and CDR2 SVGAGI. The V segment lost 2 bases and the J segment 4 bases; nucleotides outside the gene matches: 4. This CDR3 has 14 amino acids. The CDR3 loop reads CASSYRGRFYGYTF. The CDR3 DNA reads TGTGCCAGCAGTTACAGGGGGCGCTTCTATGGCTACACCTTC.

The chain has TRBV15 and TRBJ1-2, with D possibly matching TRBD1 (5 bases). The germline V gene has CDR1 LNHNV and CDR2 YYDKDF (reference sequence). Trimming took 0 bases from V and 5 from J, leaving 13 bases between them. This CDR3 has 15 amino acids. The CDR3 DNA sequence: TGTGCCACCAGCAGAGACCCTCGGGGGGAATATGGCTACACCTTC. Translated: CATSRDPRGEYGYTF. Combining the CDR3 with reference TRBV15 and TRBJ1-2 gives the whole variable domain DAMVIQNPRYQVTQFGKPVTLSCSQTLNHNVMYWYQQKSSQAPKLLFHYYDKDFNNEADTPDNFQSRRPNTSFCFLDIRSPGLGDTAMYLCATSRDPRGEYGYTFGSGTRLTVV.

The CDR3, as DNA: TGTGCCAGCTTAGCGGGAGTTGTTGGAACCACCGGGGAGCTGTTTTTT. Protein sequence: CASLAGVVGTTGELFF. This chain links TRBV28 with TRBJ2-2, with 9 bases aligning to TRBD2. The germline CDR1 and CDR2 sequences are MDHEN and SYDVKM. V dropped 8 bases and J dropped 4; count of bases not matched to a gene: 11. The CDR3 is made up of 16 amino acids.

The gene calls are TRBV19 and TRBJ2-1; D might be TRBD1 (6 bases). With 0 bases removed from V and 2 bases from J, the gap between germline ends came to 8 bases. Germline-derived CDR1 and CDR2 are LNHDA and SQIVND (reference sequence). The CDR3 loop spans 15 amino acids. The CDR3 region has the DNA TGTGCCAGTAGTATAGACAGGGGCGCCTACAATGAGCAGTTCTTC. Protein: CASSIDRGAYNEQFF.

The chain links TRBV6-5 to TRBJ2-2; 7 nucleotides align to TRBD1. The CDR3 has 14 residues. Germline CDR1 is MNHEY and CDR2 is SVGAGI. V lost 6 bases and J lost 6; bases outside the gene matches: 7. CDR3 protein: CASRAVTGAGELFF. CDR3 DNA sequence: TGTGCCAGCAGAGCGGTAACAGGGGCCGGGGAGCTGTTTTTT.

V and J are TRBV30 and TRBJ2-3; TRBD2 might be the D (7 bases). This CDR3 has 14 residues. Trimming shortened V by 2 bases and J by 3 bases, and 12 bases separated the two germline ends. Germline V lookup: CDR1 GTSNPN, CDR2 SVGIG (reference sequence). The CDR3 here is CAWSWGGYTDTQYF. CDR3 bases: TGTGCCTGGAGTTGGGGGGGCTATACAGATACGCAGTATTTT.

The chain recombines TRBV27 with TRBJ2-5, with D possibly being TRBD2 (5 bases). CDR1 is MNHEY, CDR2 SMNVEV, per germline (reference sequence). Trimming left V 8 bases short and J 4 bases short, with 20 bases between. CDR3 length: 15 amino acids. In DNA, the CDR3 is TGTGCCAGCCAGGAGGTGGACGCCGGAAGAGAGACCCAGTACTTC. It yields the protein CASQEVDAGRETQYF.

The rearrangement links TRBV14 to TRBJ2-7; the match to TRBD1 covers 8 bases. This CDR3 has 14 residues. The trim removed 0 bases at V and 3 bases at J, leaving 1 base unmatched. The germline CDR1 and CDR2 sequences are SGHDN and FVKESK. Here the CDR3 DNA reads TGTGCCAGCAGCCAAGACACAGGGGGCTACGAGCAGTACTTC. Its translation: CASSQDTGGYEQYF.

The chain recombines TRBV15 with TRBJ1-1; no clear D gene. Germline CDR1 LNHNV, CDR2 YYDKDF (reference sequence). Deletions cut 0 bases from V and 9 bases from J, with 14 bases between. The CDR3 has 14 amino acids. The CDR3 loop reads CATSRDSPQDQAFF. DNA of the CDR3: TGTGCCACCAGCAGAGATTCCCCGCAGGATCAAGCTTTCTTT.

In its sample, this clone was seen a few times. The V call is TRBV7-9, the J call TRBJ1-4, with a weak D call TRBD1 (5 bases). With 3 bases removed from V and 6 bases from J, the gap between germline ends came to 14 bases. CDR1 and CDR2 from the germline V gene are SEHNR and FQNEAQ (reference sequence). This CDR3 is 15 amino acids long. CDR3 region: CASSFSGGGDEKLFF. CDR3 nucleotide sequence: TGTGCCAGCAGCTTTTCGGGAGGAGGGGATGAAAAACTGTTTTTT.

This chain uses TRBV2 with TRBJ2-7, with D possibly matching TRBD1 (5 bases). Germline V CDR1 and CDR2: SNHLY, FYNNEI. V lost 7 bases and J 3 bases, leaving 13 bases between the germline ends. The CDR3 loop spans 13 amino acids. The CDR3 reads CASNARTGYEQYF. CDR3 bases: TGTGCCAGCAATGCTAGAACAGGCTACGAGCAGTACTTC.

The chain has TRBV30 and TRBJ1-1, with TRBD1 identical over 9 bases. Germline lookup yields CDR1 GTSNPN and CDR2 SVGIG (reference sequence). The CDR3 extends over 14 amino acids. J gave up 6 bases and V 3 bases, and 8 bases lay outside the gene matches. The CDR3 sequence: CAWSQRQGGPEAFF. In nucleotides, the CDR3 is TGTGCCTGGAGCCAAAGACAGGGGGGACCTGAAGCTTTCTTT. The whole variable domain, filled in from reference TRBV30 and TRBJ1-1, reads SQTIHQWPATLVQPVGSPLSLECTVEGTSNPNLYWYRQAAGRGLQLLFYSVGIGQISSEVPQNLSASRPQDRQFILSSKKLLLSDSGFYLCAWSQRQGGPEAFFGQGTRLTVV.

The V gene is TRBV10-3, the J gene TRBJ2-7; 7 bases fit TRBD2. CDR1 and CDR2 (germline): ENHRY, SYGVKD. With V trimmed by 3 bases and J by 4 bases, 9 bases remained unmatched. The CDR3 contains 15 residues. The CDR3 bases are TGTGCCATCAGTGAAGGCCAGCGGGGAGTATACGAGCAGTACTTC. Translated, it gives CAISEGQRGVYEQYF.